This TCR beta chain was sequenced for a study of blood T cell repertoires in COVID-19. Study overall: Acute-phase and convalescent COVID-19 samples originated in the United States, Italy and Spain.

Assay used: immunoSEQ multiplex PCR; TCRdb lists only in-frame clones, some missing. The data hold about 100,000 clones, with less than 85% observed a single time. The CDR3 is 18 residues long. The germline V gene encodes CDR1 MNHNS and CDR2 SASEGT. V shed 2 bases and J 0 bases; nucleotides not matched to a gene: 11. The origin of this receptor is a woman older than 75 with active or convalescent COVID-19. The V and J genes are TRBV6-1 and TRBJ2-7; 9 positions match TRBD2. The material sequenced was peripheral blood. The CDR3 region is CASSESIPTSGYSYEQYF. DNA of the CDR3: TGTGCCAGCAGTGAAAGTATACCGACTAGCGGATACTCCTACGAGCAGTACTTC.